This paragraph covers one T cell receptor (beta chain) sequence. Only one count was recorded for this clone. Its antigen is not yet known. No qualities accompany the bases; no much larger clone lies one base away. This sample is drawn from a study of blood T cell repertoires in COVID-19 (dated by TCRdb to 2018 to 2020). Looking at the study overall: Samples covering the acute and convalescent phases of COVID-19 were provided by collaborators in the United States, Italy and Spain. The prospective study material was composed of cDNA or gDNA derived from T cells, B-cell-depleted T cells, or PBMCs. A freely available public database, intended as a resource for researchers studying the immune response to SARS-CoV-2, is where the repertoires were released. Subjects who had been exposed to COVID-19, were actively infected with it, or had recovered from it provided the deeply sampled blood TCRbeta repertoires that made up the dataset. The sample metadata nearly always contained a de-identified subject ID, COVID-19 status, age in years and sex. HLA class I and class II types, where available, came from metadata supplied by the sample provider rather than from assay-based typing. Samples came from the ongoing ImmuneRACE study (first 160 participants) plus 1,254 subjects from 6 global collaborators. What the authors observed across the whole study: The amount of clinical and demographic metadata varied by source and participant and was provided uncurated.

Collaborating institutions collected whole blood in K2EDTA tubes following their own protocols. For TCRbeta analysis, collaborators shipped samples as frozen whole blood, isolated PBMCs, or DNA extracted from either of those sample types. The immunoSEQ Assay, a bias-controlled multiplex PCR, was used to amplify TCRbeta CDR3 regions from genomic DNA. The published analysis was carried out like this. The number of nucleated cells in each sample was estimated from the amplification of reference gene primers within the assay. To quantify the absolute abundance of each unique TCRbeta CDR3 rearrangement, sequence reads were collapsed and filtered. For each sample, productive Simpson clonality was calculated as the square root of Simpson's diversity index over productive rearrangements. TCRdb stores this immuneACCESS table with in-frame sequences only. Part of the clones is absent; in the studies checked, under half of the shortfall reflects unresolved V genes, and no reason is known for the rest. From that table come the V and J calls and clone size; the DNA was used to work out D and trimming. The sample table holds 70,000 or so clones, of which roughly three quarters were seen once. Together, the top ten hold 16% of the sample.

Sequencing was performed on peripheral blood. The sequence came from a man in his 60s with acute or convalescent COVID-19.

The nucleotide sequence is given as TGTGCCAGCAGTTACACCCGACAGGGCTTGGGTCAGCCCCAGCATTTT. The translation is CASSYTRQGLGQPQHF. This receptor chain uses TRBV6-5 and TRBJ1-5, with 7 bases aligning to TRBD1. At the junction V is shortened by 2 bases and J by 6 bases; bases outside the gene matches: 10. The CDR3 spans 16 residues, from the cysteine through the phenylalanine. Of the read, only the CDR3 DNA is kept; its 48 bases are in frame from base 1. CDR1 and CDR2, per the germline V gene, are MNHEY and SVGAGI.